This T cell receptor (beta chain) was identified in a study of a mutant IDH1 vaccine in newly diagnosed glioma. Study details: Treated patients, roughly 62% male and approximately 38% female, averaged about 40 years of age. Study outcomes and limitations: It was over 85% of patients that developed vaccine-induced immune responses.

Time point indicated: week 47, end of study. Each dose of the vaccine consisted of 300 ug of mutant IDH1 20-mer peptide, with topical imiquimod. In the case of this clone: No antigen is known for it.

Some clones are missing from TCRdb's copy, which holds only in-frame ones; the method was immunoSEQ multiplex PCR. This sample has some 49,000 clones, with around three quarters found just once. The receptor was derived from a woman in her thirties or forties with glioma. Some clones in this sample may be carry-over from other donors' samples. This specimen consisted of PBMCs, obtained from a glioma patient whose treatment included an IDH1 peptide vaccine.

Here the CDR3 DNA reads TGTGCCTGGAATGGCAGGGCCAAAAACATTCAGTACTTC. It specifies CAWNGRAKNIQYF. J is TRBJ2-4 and V is TRBV30; D is uncertain. The CDR3 runs to 13 residues. Trimming took 4 bases from V and 1 from J, leaving 8 bases between them. The germline gives CDR1 GTSNPN, CDR2 SVGIG (reference sequence).